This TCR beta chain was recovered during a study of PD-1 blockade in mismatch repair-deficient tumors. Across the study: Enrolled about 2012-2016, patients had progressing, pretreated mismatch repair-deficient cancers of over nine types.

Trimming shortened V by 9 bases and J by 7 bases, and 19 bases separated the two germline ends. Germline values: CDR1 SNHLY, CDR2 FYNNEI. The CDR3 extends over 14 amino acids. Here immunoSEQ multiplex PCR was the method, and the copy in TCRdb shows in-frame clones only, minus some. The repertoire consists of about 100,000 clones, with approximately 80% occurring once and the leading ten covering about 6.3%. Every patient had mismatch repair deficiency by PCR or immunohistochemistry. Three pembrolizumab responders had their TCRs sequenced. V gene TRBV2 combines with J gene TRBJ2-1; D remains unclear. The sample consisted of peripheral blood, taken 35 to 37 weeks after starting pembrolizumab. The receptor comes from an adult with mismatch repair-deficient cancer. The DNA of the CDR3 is TGTGCCAGGTCAGGCTCCGGGCTTGGTAATGAGCAGTTCTTC. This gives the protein CARSGSGLGNEQFF.